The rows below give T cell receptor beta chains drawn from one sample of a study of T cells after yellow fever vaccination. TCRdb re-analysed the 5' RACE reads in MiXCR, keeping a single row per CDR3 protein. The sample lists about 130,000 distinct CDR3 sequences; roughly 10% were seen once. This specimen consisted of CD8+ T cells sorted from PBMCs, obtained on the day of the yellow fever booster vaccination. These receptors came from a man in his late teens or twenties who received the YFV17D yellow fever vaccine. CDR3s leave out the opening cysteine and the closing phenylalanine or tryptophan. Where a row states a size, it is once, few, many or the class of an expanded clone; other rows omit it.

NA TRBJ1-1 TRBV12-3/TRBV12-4 ASSWGRGAEAF
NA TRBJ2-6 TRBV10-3 AITEDSSGANVLT
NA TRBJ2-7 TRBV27 ASSLKGSSYEQY
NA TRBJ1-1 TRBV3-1 ASSQGELNTEAF
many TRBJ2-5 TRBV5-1 ASSSAKAETQY
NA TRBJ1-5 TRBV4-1 ASSQEVTSNHPQH
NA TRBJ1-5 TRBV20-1 SASGGAASQPQH
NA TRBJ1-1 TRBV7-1 ASSSLDWRTEAF
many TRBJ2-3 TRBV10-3 AISESDSTQY
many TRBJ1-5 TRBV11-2 ASSLGQGGNQPQH
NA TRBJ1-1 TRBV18 ASSPLRGRDTEAF
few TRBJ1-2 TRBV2 ASRHRGRLGYT
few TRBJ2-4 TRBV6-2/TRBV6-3 ASSSLGPELAKNIQY
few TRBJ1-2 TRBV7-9 ASTRQGGYGYT
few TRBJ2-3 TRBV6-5 ASSYSIARPTDTQY
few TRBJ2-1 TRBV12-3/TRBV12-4 ASSFSGSEQF
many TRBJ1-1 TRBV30 AWSVLGTEAF
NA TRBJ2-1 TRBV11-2 ASSLEWGHVNEQF
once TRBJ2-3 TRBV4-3 ASSQDHWGSRTDTQY
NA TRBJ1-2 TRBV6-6 ASSQRGDGYT
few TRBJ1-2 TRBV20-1 SARDRGAGSGGYT
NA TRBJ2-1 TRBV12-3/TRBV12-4 ASSLWSGGPYNEQF
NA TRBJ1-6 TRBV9 ASSGFVGTENSPLH
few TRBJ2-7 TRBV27 ASQWGGTPYEQY
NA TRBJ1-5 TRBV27 ASSLISGRAQPQH
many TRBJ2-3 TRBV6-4 ASSDGATDTQY